These T cell receptor beta chains were read from a single sample in a study of memory CD4+ T cells and cytomegalovirus serostatus. The repertoire was sequenced with immunoSEQ multiplex PCR; TCRdb's copy has only in-frame clones and lacks some. In the table there are under 80,000 clones, around 80% of which are singletons. Input material: memory CD4+ T cells from blood. These receptors were taken from an adult in good health and CMV-seropositive. Both conserved end residues are part of each CDR3. Fields, in order: J gene, D gene, clone size, V gene, CDR3 DNA, CDR3 protein. The D gene is left open where the match is weak. The size entry is marked missing in some rows and otherwise reads once, few, many or a size class.

>TRBJ1-2|-|once|TRBV5-1
TGCGCCAGCAGCTTGCCAGGGAGCTATGGCTACACCTTC
CASSLPGSYGYTF
>TRBJ1-1|-|-|TRBV5-4
TGTGCCAGCAGCGAAAGGACGGTGAACACTGAAGCTTTCTTT
CASSERTVNTEAFF
>TRBJ2-1|-|-|TRBV4-1
TGCGCCAGCAGCCAACGGGGGAGCTCCTACAATGAGCAGTTCTTC
CASSQRGSSYNEQFF
>TRBJ1-3|TRBD1|once|TRBV10-3
TGTGCCATCGGAGTTGTGACAGGGGGAACTGGAAACACCATATATTTT
CAIGVVTGGTGNTIYF
>TRBJ1-2|TRBD1|-|TRBV10-2
TGCGCCACTGAACGGGGACAGGGAGGCTACACCTTC
CATERGQGGYTF
>TRBJ1-1|-|few|TRBV20-1
TGCAGTGCTAGCGGGTACACTGAAGCTTTCTTT
CSASGYTEAFF
>TRBJ1-5|-|-|TRBV19
TGTGCCAGTAGGTGGGGGGCAGGGCAGCCCCAGCATTTT
CASRWGAGQPQHF
>TRBJ2-3|TRBD1|-|TRBV18
TGTGCCAGCTCACTTAAAGGACAGGGGGCTGGCACAGATACGCAGTATTTT
CASSLKGQGAGTDTQYF
>TRBJ2-7|-|-|TRBV2
TGTGCCAGCAGCTTGACACCCACCTACGAGCAGTACTTC
CASSLTPTYEQYF
>TRBJ1-1|-|-|TRBV5-6
TGTGCCAGCAGCTTATACTTTTGGGGAAACACTGAAGCTTTCTTT
CASSLYFWGNTEAFF
>TRBJ2-1|-|-|TRBV6-1
TGTGCCAGCAGTGAAGCGCCAGGGGCTGTTGTGCAGTTCTTC
CASSEAPGAVVQFF
>TRBJ2-2|-|once|TRBV9
TGTGCCAGCAGCCCTGGGACTCTTTCAGCTGGGAACGGGGAGCTGTTTTTT
CASSPGTLSAGNGELFF
>TRBJ2-1|-|-|TRBV18
TGTGCCAGCTCACCACCTGGGCAGGGGGGGAGTAATGAGCAGTTCTTC
CASSPPGQGGSNEQFF
>TRBJ1-1|-|few|TRBV10-3
TGTGCCACTCGTCGGGGCACTGAAGCTTTCTTT
CATRRGTEAFF
>TRBJ2-3|-|-|TRBV2
TGTGCCAGCAGTGCGAGGACTAGCACAGATACGCAGTATTTT
CASSARTSTDTQYF
>TRBJ1-5|-|once|TRBV4-3
TGCGCCAGCAGCCAAGAATTGCAGAACAATCAGCCCCAGCATTTT
CASSQELQNNQPQHF
>TRBJ1-1|-|-|TRBV7-7
TGTGCCAGCAGCCCCAACATGAACACTGAAGCTTTCTTT
CASSPNMNTEAFF
>TRBJ1-5|-|-|TRBV7-2
TGTGCCAGCAGCTTAGTAGGCAGGGCTCAGCCCCAGCATTTT
CASSLVGRAQPQHF
>TRBJ1-3|-|-|TRBV6-5
TGTGCCAGCAGTTACTCACAGGGAGCTAACACCATATATTTT
CASSYSQGANTIYF
>TRBJ2-7|TRBD1|few|TRBV11-2
TGTGCCAGCAGCTTGGGACAGGGGGCAAACTACGAGCAGTACTTC
CASSLGQGANYEQYF
>TRBJ2-3|-|-|TRBV21-1
TGTGCCAGCAGCAAAGAGGGGACAGATACTAGCACAGATACGCAGTATTTT
CASSKEGTDTSTDTQYF
>TRBJ1-5|-|few|TRBV28
TGTGCCCTGGCAGGGGCCGGCCAGCCCCAGCATTTT
CALAGAGQPQHF
>TRBJ1-1|-|-|TRBV29-1
TGCAGCGTTCAGGGACCCAGGAACACTGAAGCTTTCTTT
CSVQGPRNTEAFF
>TRBJ1-4|TRBD1|-|TRBV11-3
TGTGCCAGCAGCCCGCGGACAGGGTTAAAGGAAAAACTGTTTTTT
CASSPRTGLKEKLFF
>TRBJ2-4|-|-|TRBV11-3
TGTGCCAGCAGCTTAACGGGGTACAAAAACATTCAGTACTTC
CASSLTGYKNIQYF
>TRBJ2-7|-|-|TRBV10-3
TGTGCCATCAGTGGGTGGGACTCCTACGAGCAGTACTTC
CAISGWDSYEQYF
>TRBJ1-1|-|-|TRBV5-1
TGCGCCAGCAGCGCCGGGCGGGATGAAGCTTTCTTT
CASSAGRDEAFF
>TRBJ2-3|-|-|TRBV7-2
TGTGCCAGCAGCTTAGGAGGGTATGGAGATACGCAGTATTTT
CASSLGGYGDTQYF
>TRBJ1-5|TRBD1|few|TRBV19
TGTGCCAGTAGGGGACAGCAACGACAGCCCCAGCATTTT
CASRGQQRQPQHF
>TRBJ2-3|TRBD2|-|TRBV4-1
TGCGCCAGCAGCAAGGGACTAGCGGGAGCCGCAGATACGCAGTATTTT
CASSKGLAGAADTQYF
>TRBJ2-3|-|once|TRBV11-3
TGTGCCAGCAGCTTAGGGCCCCCAGGACGGAGCACAGATACGCAGTATTTT
CASSLGPPGRSTDTQYF
>TRBJ2-1|-|-|TRBV15
TGTGCCACCAGCAGAGAACGGGGGAATGAGCAGTTCTTC
CATSRERGNEQFF
>TRBJ2-1|-|-|TRBV19
TGTGCCAGTAGTCGCCTTTACAATGAGCAGTTCTTC
CASSRLYNEQFF
>TRBJ2-7|TRBD2|-|TRBV5-5
TGTGCCAGCAGCTTGGGGGGGGGTGGCTACGAGCAGTACTTC
CASSLGGGGYEQYF
>TRBJ2-2|TRBD1|-|TRBV30
TGTGCCTGGAGTCCCCGTACCCGGACAGGCCGGACACCGGGCACCGGGGAGCTGTTTTTT
CAWSPRTRTGRTPGTGELFF
>TRBJ1-5|-|-|TRBV10-1
TGCGCCAGCAGTGAGATGGGTGGGGATCAGCCCCAGCATTTT
CASSEMGGDQPQHF
>TRBJ2-7|-|-|TRBV5-1
TGCGCCAGCAGCTTGGTATCGGTGGCACACGAGCAGTACTTC
CASSLVSVAHEQYF
>TRBJ2-3|-|-|TRBV19
TGTGCCAGTAGTCAGGGCCGCGCAGATACGCAGTATTTT
CASSQGRADTQYF
>TRBJ2-6|-|-|TRBV30
TGTGCCTGGACCTCAACCGGACGGGGGAGGTCTGGGGCCAACGTCCTGACTTTC
CAWTSTGRGRSGANVLTF
>TRBJ2-3|TRBD1|few|TRBV10-1
TGCGCCAGCAGTGATCCCGGACAGGGGGCAGATACGCAGTATTTT
CASSDPGQGADTQYF
>TRBJ2-3|TRBD2|-|TRBV6-5
TGTGCCAGCAGTCAGAGAGGGAGGGTGGATACGCAGTATTTT
CASSQRGRVDTQYF